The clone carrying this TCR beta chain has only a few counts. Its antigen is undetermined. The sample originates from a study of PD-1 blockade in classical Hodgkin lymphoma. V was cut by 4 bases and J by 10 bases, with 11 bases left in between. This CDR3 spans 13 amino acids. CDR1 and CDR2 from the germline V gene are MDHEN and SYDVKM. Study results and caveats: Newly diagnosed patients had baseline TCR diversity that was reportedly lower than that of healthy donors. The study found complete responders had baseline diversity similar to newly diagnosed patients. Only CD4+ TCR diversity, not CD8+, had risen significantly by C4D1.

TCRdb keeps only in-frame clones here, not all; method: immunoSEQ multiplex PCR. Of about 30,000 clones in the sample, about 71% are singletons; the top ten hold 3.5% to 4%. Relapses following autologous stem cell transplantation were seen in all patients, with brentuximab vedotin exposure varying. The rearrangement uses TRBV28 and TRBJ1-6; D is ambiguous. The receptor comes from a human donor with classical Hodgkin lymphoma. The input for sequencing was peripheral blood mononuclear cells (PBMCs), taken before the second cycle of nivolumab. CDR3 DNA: TGTGCCAGCAGTTCCGACACGATATCACCCCTCCACTTT. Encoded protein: CASSSDTISPLHF.